This record covers a single T cell receptor beta chain. The length of the CDR3 is 14 residues. Germline V CDR1 and CDR2: LNHDA, SQIVND (reference sequence). V shed 4 bases and J shed 4 bases, with 13 bases lying between them. Repertoires were generated with immunoSEQ multiplex PCR, while TCRdb's copy carries only in-frame clones and drops some. The sample holds over 200,000 clones, 65% to 90% seen once. The entry originates in a study of blood T cell repertoires in COVID-19. The TCR comes from a man aged 18-30 years who had recovered from COVID-19. The chain links TRBV19 to TRBJ1-1, with a possible D match to TRBD1 (5 bases). The sample comprised PBMCs or T cells enriched from blood (not recorded which). CDR3 bases: TGTGCCAGTAGTAGGGGGGGTCGGGGCACTGAAGCTTTCTTT. This gives the protein CASSRGGRGTEAFF. The complete variable domain, with remaining parts taken from reference TRBV19 and TRBJ1-1, reads DGGITQSPKYLFRKEGQNVTLSCEQNLNHDAMYWYRQDPGQGLRLIYYSQIVNDFQKGDIAEGYSVSREKKESFPLTVTSAQKNPTAFYLCASSRGGRGTEAFFGQGTRLTVV.